This T cell receptor (beta chain) comes out of a study of blood T cells in healthy people across ages. Findings and limits, study-wide: Older individuals had lower TCR beta diversity per million T cells (the decline was roughly linear).

This clonotype appeared many times. No antigen is known for it. Together with a sample-barcoded 5' primer, a J-beta primer mix was included in a second PCR lasting roughly 7 to 11 cycles. Each cDNA molecule was tagged by a template-switch adaptor with 12 random nucleotides. Each of the samples gave a minimum of 3 million paired-end reads that contained CDR3. A single record per CDR3 protein comes from TCRdb applying MiXCR to the 5' RACE reads. The top ten clones hold 3% of a sample with approximately 800,000 distinct CDR3 sequences, roughly 25% of them seen once. This same sample was also part of a study on T cells of mothers and their children. That paper notes: The authors used all extracted RNA for cDNA synthesis, at about 1.6 ug per 15 ul.

Sequencing was carried out using blood. The TCR originated in a boy younger than 18 in good health.

The CDR3 region is CASSQITGTEAFF. CDR3 nucleotides: TGTGCCAGCAGCCAAATAACAGGGACTGAAGCTTTCTTT. This chain connects TRBV7-6 to TRBJ1-1; a possible D gene is TRBD1 (6 bases). Trimming left V 5 bases short and J 5 bases short, with 12 bases between. Germline V gene sequence: CDR1 SGHVS, CDR2 FNYEAQ. This CDR3 contains 13 residues. Combining the CDR3 with reference TRBV7-6 and TRBJ1-1 gives the whole variable domain GAGVSQSPRYKVTKRGQDVALRCDPISGHVSLYWYRQALGQGPEFLTYFNYEAQQDKSGLPNDRFSAERPEGSISTLTIQRTEQRDSAMYRCASSQITGTEAFFGQGTRLTVV.